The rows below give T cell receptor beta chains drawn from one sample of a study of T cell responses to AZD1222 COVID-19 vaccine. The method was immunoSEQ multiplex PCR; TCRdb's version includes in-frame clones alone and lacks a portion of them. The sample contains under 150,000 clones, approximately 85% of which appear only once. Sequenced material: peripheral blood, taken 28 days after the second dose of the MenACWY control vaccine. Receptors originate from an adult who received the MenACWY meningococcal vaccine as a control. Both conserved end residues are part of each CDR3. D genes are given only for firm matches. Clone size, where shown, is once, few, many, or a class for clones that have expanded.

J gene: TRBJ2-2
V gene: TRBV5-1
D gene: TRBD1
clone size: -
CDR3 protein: CASSLAGGNTGELFF
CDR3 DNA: TGCGCCAGCAGCTTGGCAGGGGGCAACACCGGGGAGCTGTTTTTT

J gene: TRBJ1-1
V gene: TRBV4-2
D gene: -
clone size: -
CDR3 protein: CASSQLGGTEAFF
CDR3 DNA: TGTGCCAGCAGCCAACTAGGGGGGACTGAAGCTTTCTTT

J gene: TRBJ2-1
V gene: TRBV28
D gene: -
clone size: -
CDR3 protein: CASTGGSQNEQFF
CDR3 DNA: TGTGCCAGCACCGGGGGCAGCCAAAATGAGCAGTTCTTC

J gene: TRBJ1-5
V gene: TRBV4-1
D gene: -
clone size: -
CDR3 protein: CASSQGGRLGSNQPQHF
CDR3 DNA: TGCGCCAGCAGCCAAGGTGGGCGGCTCGGTAGCAATCAGCCCCAGCATTTT

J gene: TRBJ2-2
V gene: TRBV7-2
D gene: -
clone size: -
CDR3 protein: CASSPLRATNTGELFF
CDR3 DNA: TGTGCCAGCAGCCCTCTTCGGGCGACAAACACCGGGGAGCTGTTTTTT

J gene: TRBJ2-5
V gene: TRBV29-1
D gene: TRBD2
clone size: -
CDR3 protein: CSVEGTSAQETQYF
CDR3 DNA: TGCAGCGTTGAGGGGACTAGCGCCCAAGAGACCCAGTACTTC

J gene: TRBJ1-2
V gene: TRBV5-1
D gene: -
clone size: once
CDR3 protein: CASSLAIIGGRFYGYTF
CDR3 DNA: TGCGCCAGCAGCTTGGCCATAATCGGGGGGCGCTTCTATGGCTACACCTTC

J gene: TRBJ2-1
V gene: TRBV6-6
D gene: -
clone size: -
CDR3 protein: CASRKDRTYNEQFF
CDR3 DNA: TGTGCCAGCAGGAAAGACAGAACTTACAATGAGCAGTTCTTC

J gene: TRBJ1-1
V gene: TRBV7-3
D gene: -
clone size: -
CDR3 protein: CASSLKGGWGTEAFF
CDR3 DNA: TGTGCCAGCAGCTTAAAAGGTGGTTGGGGCACTGAAGCTTTCTTT

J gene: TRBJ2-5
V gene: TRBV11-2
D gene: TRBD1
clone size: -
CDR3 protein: CASWGQGGETQYF
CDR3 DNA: TGTGCCAGCTGGGGACAGGGAGGGGAGACCCAGTACTTC

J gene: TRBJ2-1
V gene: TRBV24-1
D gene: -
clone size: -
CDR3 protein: CATSDTTRYEQFF
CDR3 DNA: TGTGCCACCAGTGATACGACTAGATATGAGCAGTTCTTC

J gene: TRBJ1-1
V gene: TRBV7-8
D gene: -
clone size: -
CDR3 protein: CASSHGGPNTEAFF
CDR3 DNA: TGTGCCAGCAGCCATGGGGGACCGAACACTGAAGCTTTCTTT

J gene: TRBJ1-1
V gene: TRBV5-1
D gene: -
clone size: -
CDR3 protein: CASSLLGGLDTEAFF
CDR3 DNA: TGCGCCAGCAGCTTACTAGGGGGTCTGGACACTGAAGCTTTCTTT

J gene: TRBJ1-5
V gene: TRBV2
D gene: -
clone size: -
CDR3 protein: CASTFGNQPQHF
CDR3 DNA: TGTGCCAGCACCTTTGGAAATCAGCCCCAGCATTTT

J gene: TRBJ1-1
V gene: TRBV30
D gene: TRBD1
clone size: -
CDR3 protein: CAWSGDRSSSTEAFF
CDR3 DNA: TGTGCCTGGAGTGGGGACAGGAGTTCTTCCACTGAAGCTTTCTTT

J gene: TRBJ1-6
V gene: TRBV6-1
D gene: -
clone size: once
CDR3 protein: CASSEGPPRGSLHF
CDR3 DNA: TGTGCCAGCAGTGAGGGACCCCCCCGGGGATCCCTCCACTTT

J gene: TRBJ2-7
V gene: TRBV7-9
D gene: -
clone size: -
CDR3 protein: CASSPDIRFYEQYF
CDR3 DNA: TGTGCCAGCAGCCCAGACATTCGGTTCTACGAGCAGTACTTC

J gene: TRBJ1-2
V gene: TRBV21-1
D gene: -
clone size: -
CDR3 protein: CASSKERERDYGYTF
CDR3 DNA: TGTGCCAGCAGCAAAGAGAGGGAAAGGGACTATGGCTACACCTTC

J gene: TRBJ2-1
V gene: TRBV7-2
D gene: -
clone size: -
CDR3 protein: CASSLDPLRADSYNEQFF
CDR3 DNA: TGTGCCAGCAGCTTAGACCCCTTGAGGGCCGACTCCTACAATGAGCAGTTCTTC

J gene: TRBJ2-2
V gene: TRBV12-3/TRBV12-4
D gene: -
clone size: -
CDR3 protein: CACRGYTGELFF
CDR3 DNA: TGTGCCTGCCGCGGGTACACCGGGGAGCTGTTTTTT

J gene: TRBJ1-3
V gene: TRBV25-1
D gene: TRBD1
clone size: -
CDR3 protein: CASSKGQGAFSGNTIYF
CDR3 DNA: TGTGCCAGCAGTAAAGGACAGGGAGCTTTCTCTGGAAACACCATATATTTT

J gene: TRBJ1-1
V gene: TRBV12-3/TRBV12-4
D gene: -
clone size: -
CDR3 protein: CASSLQGDTEAFF
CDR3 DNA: TGTGCCAGCAGTTTACAGGGCGACACTGAAGCTTTCTTT

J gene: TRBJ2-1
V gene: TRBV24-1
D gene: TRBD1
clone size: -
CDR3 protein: CATSDRTGGKIGEQFF
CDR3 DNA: TGTGCCACCAGTGATCGGACAGGGGGTAAAATTGGTGAGCAGTTCTTC

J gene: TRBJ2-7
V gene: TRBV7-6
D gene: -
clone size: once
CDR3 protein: CASSLAGDSLYEQYF
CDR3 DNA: TGTGCCAGCAGCTTAGCCGGCGACAGTCTCTACGAGCAGTACTTC

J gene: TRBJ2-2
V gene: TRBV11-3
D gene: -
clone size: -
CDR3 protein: CASSPRGAGTGELFF
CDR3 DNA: TGTGCCAGCAGCCCAAGGGGGGCGGGCACCGGGGAGCTGTTTTTT

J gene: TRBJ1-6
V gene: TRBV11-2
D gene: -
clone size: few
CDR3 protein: CASSSNDGASSYNSPLHF
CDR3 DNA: TGTGCCAGCAGCTCAAATGACGGTGCGAGCTCCTATAATTCACCCCTCCACTTT

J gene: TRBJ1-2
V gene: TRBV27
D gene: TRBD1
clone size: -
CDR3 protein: CASSLVQGAGGYTF
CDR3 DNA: TGTGCCAGCAGTTTAGTACAGGGGGCGGGCGGCTACACCTTC

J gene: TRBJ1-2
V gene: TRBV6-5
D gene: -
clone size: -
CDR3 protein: CASTQDSFGGYTF
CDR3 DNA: TGTGCCAGCACCCAGGACAGTTTCGGAGGCTACACCTTC

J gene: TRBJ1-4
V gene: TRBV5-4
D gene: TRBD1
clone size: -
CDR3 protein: CASSLGRGTVNEKLFF
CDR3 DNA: TGTGCCAGCAGCTTGGGGCGGGGGACAGTTAATGAAAAACTGTTTTTT

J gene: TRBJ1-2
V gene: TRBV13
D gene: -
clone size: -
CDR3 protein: CASTSRKGLGYTF
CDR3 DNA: TGTGCCAGCACCTCAAGGAAGGGGCTCGGCTACACCTTC

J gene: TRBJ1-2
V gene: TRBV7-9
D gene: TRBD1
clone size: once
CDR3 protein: CASSYTSGTGGIGYTF
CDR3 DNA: TGTGCCAGCAGCTATACTAGCGGAACAGGGGGCATTGGCTACACCTTC

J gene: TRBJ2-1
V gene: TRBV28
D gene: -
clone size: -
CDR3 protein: CASSLEKENEQFF
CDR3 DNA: TGTGCCAGCAGTTTAGAGAAGGAGAATGAGCAGTTCTTC

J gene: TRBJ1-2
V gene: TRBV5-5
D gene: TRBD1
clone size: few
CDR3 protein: CASSSRGFYGYTF
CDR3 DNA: TGTGCCAGCAGCTCCAGGGGGTTCTATGGCTACACCTTC

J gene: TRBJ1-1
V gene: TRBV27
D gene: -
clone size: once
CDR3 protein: CASSLHNLNTEAFF
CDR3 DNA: TGTGCCAGCAGTTTACACAACTTGAACACTGAAGCTTTCTTT

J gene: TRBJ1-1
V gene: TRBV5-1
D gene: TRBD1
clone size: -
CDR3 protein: CASSFRQGSDTEAFF
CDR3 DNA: TGCGCCAGCAGCTTCAGACAGGGGTCGGACACTGAAGCTTTCTTT

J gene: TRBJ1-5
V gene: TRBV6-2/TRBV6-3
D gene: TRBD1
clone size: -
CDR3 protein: CASSTGQGHSNQPQHF
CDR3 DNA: TGTGCCAGCAGTACGGGACAGGGCCATAGCAATCAGCCCCAGCATTTT

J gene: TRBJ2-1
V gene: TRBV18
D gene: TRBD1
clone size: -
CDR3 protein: CASSPERTGAYNEQFF
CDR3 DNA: TGTGCCAGCTCACCAGAGAGGACAGGAGCCTACAATGAGCAGTTCTTC

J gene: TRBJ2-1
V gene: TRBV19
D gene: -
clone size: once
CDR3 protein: CASSIPGKFGNEQFF
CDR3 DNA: TGTGCCAGTAGTATTCCCGGGAAATTCGGGAATGAGCAGTTCTTC

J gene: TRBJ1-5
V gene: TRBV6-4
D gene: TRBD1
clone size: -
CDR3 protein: CASSRTGGQPQHF
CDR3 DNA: TGTGCCAGCAGTCGGACAGGGGGGCAGCCCCAGCATTTT

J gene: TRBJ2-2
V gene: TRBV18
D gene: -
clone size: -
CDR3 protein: CASSPNSDTGELFF
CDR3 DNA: TGTGCCAGCTCACCAAATAGCGATACCGGGGAGCTGTTTTTT

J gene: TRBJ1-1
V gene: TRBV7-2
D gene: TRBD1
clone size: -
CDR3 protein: CASSANRGGTEAFF
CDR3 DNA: TGTGCCAGCAGCGCCAACAGGGGTGGCACTGAAGCTTTCTTT

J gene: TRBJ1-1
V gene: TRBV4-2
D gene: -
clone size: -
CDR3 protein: CASSQDGGSAEAFF
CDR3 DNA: TGTGCCAGCAGCCAAGATGGAGGGAGCGCTGAAGCTTTCTTT

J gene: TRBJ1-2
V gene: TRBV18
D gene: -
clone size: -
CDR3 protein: CASSPKGVGGNGYTF
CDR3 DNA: TGTGCCAGCTCACCAAAAGGGGTGGGCGGTAATGGCTACACCTTC

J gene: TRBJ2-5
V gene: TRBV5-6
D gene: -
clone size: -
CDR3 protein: CASSLRETQYF
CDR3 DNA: TGTGCCAGCAGCTTGAGGGAGACCCAGTACTTC

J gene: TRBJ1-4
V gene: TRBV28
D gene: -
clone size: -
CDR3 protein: CASSSSGATTNEKLFF
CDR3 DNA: TGTGCCAGCAGTTCCTCTGGGGCTACAACTAATGAAAAACTGTTTTTT

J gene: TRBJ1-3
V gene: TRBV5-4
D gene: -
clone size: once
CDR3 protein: CASSLDTSSGNTIYF
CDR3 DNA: TGTGCCAGCAGCTTGGACACCAGCTCTGGAAACACCATATATTTT

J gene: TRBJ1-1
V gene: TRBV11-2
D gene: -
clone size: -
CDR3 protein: CASSLDWAGVQAFF
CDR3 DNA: TGTGCCAGCAGCTTAGATTGGGCAGGGGTTCAAGCTTTCTTT

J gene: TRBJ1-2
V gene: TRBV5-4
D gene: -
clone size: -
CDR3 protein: CASRGPWTGRNYGYTF
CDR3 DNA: TGTGCCAGCAGGGGACCCTGGACCGGGCGGAACTATGGCTACACCTTC